The clone carrying this TCR beta chain was seen a handful of times. Its target is not known. This sample was taken from a study of T cells in Graves' hyperthyroidism and ophthalmopathy. Hyperthyroidism of Graves' type that showed no ophthalmopathy progression within 18 months was stable. Newly diagnosed patients aged 18 to 65 had hyperthyroidism of under 2 months' duration. Study-wide results and caveats: Blood held most thyroid clonotypes expanded above 0.001 frequency.

The CDR3 is 14 residues long. Germline CDR1 MNHEY, CDR2 SVGEGT. V dropped 0 bases and J dropped 9 bases, with 14 bases sitting between them. Regions amplified from RNA transcripts were the TCR beta CDR3 regions. HTBI primers were employed in a first-round RT-PCR of the TCR CDR3. TCRdb passed the multiplex PCR reads through MiXCR, listing each CDR3 protein once. This table holds about 690,000 distinct CDR3 sequences, 17% found once. The TCR was taken from a man aged 50 to 60 with Graves' hyperthyroidism. The sequencing sample was made of blood. The chain uses TRBV6-2 or TRBV6-3 and TRBJ2-5; D perhaps matches TRBD2 (7 bases). The CDR3 region has the DNA TGTGCCAGCAGTTACTCCGGGGGGCCCTATCCCCAGTACTTC. It specifies CASSYSGGPYPQYF.